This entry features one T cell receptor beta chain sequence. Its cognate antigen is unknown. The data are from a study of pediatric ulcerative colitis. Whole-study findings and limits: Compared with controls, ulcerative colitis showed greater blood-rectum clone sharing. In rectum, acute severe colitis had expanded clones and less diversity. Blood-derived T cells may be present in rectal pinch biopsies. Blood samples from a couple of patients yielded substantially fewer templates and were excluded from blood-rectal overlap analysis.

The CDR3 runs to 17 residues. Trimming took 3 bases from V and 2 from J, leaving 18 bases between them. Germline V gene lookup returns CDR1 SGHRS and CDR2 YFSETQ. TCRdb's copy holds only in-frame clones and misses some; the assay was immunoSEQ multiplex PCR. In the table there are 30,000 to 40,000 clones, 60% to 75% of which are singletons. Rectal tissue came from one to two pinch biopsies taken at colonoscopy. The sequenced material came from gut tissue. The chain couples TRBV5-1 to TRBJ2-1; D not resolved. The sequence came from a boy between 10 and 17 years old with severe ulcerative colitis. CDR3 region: CASSSPSGQLTYNEQFF. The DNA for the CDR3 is TGCGCCAGCAGCTCACCTTCCGGGCAACTAACCTACAATGAGCAGTTCTTC.